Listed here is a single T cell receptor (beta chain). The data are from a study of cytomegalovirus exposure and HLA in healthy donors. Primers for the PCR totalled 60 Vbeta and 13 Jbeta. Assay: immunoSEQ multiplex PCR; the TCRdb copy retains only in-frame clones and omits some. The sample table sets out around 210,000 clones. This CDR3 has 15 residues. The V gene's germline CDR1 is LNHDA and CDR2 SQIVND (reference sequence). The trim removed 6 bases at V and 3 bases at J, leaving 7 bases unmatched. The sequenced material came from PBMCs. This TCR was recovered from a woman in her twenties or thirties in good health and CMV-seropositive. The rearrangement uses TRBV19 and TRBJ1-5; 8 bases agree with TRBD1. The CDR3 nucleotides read TGTGCCAGTAGAAACCAGGGGGCAGCCAATCAGCCCCAGCATTTT. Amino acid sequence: CASRNQGAANQPQHF. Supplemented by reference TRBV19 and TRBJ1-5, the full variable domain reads DGGITQSPKYLFRKEGQNVTLSCEQNLNHDAMYWYRQDPGQGLRLIYYSQIVNDFQKGDIAEGYSVSREKKESFPLTVTSAQKNPTAFYLCASRNQGAANQPQHFGDGTRLSIL.